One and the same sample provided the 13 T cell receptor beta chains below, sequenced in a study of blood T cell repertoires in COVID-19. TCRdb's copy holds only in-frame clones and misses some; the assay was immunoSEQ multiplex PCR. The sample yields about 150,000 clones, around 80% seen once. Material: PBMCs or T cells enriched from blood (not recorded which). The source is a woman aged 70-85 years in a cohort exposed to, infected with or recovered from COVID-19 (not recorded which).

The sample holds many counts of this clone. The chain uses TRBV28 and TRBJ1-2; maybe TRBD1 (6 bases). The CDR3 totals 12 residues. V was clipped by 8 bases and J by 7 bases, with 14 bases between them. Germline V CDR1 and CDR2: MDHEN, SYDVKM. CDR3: CASSTGYRGYTF. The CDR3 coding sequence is TGTGCCAGCTCAACAGGGTACCGTGGCTACACCTTC.

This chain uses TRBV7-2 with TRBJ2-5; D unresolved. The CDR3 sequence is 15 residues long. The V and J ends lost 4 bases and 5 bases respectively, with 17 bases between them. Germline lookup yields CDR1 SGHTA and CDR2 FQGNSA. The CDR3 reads CASSSFVTPRETQYF. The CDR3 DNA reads TGTGCCAGCAGCTCGTTTGTTACCCCTCGGGAGACCCAGTACTTC.

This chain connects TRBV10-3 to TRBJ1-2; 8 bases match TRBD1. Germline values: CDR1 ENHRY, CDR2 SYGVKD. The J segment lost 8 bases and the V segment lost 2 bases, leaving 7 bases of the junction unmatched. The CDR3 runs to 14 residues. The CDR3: CAISESQGARGYTF. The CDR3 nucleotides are TGTGCCATCAGTGAGAGTCAGGGGGCGAGAGGCTACACCTTC.

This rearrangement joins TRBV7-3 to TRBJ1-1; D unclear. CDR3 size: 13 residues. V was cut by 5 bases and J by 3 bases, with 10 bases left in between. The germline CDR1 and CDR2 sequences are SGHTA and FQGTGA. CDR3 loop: CASSQQKDTEAFF. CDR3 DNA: TGTGCCAGCAGCCAACAGAAAGACACTGAAGCTTTCTTT.

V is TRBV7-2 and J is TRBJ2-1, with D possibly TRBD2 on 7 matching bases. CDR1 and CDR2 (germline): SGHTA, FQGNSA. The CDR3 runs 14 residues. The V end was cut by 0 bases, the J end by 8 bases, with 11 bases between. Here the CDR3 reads CASSLAIGGHEQFF. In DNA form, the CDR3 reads TGTGCCAGCAGCTTAGCGATCGGGGGGCATGAGCAGTTCTTC.

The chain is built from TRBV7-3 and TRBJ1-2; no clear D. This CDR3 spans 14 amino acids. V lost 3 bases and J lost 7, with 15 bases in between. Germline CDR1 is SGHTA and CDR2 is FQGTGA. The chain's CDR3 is CASSFKSDGPGYTF. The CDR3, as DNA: TGTGCCAGCAGCTTTAAATCGGATGGGCCTGGCTACACCTTC.

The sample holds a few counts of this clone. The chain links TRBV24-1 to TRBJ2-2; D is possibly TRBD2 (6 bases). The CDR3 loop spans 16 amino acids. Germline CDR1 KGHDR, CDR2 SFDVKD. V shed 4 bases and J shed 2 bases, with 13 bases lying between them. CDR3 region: CATSDPWGVNTGELFF. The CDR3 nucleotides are TGTGCCACCAGTGACCCATGGGGGGTCAACACCGGGGAGCTGTTTTTT.

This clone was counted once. This CDR3 reads CASSSSTGADGYTF. The DNA for the CDR3 is TGTGCCAGCTCATCTTCGACAGGGGCGGATGGCTACACCTTC. This rearrangement joins TRBV18 to TRBJ1-2, with 8 bases matching TRBD1. The ends lost 5 bases at V and 6 bases at J; junction bases unmatched: 8. This CDR3 contains 14 residues. From germline, CDR1 is KGHSH and CDR2 LQKENI. The whole variable domain, filled in from reference TRBV18 and TRBJ1-2, reads NAGVMQNPRHLVRRRGQEARLRCSPMKGHSHVYWYRQLPEEGLKFMVYLQKENIIDESGMPKERFSAEFPKEGPSILRIQQVVRGDSAAYFCASSSSTGADGYTFGSGTRLTVV.

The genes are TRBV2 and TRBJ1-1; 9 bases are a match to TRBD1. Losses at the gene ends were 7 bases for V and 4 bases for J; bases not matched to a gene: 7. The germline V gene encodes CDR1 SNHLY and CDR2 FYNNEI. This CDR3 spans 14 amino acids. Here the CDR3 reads CASNPQGAGTEAFF. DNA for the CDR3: TGTGCCAGCAATCCACAGGGGGCGGGCACTGAAGCTTTCTTT.

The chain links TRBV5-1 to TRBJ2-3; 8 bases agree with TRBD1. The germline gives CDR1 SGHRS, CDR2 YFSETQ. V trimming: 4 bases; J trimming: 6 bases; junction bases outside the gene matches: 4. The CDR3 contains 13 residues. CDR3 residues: CASSTGQGDTQYF. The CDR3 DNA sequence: TGCGCCAGCAGCACAGGACAGGGTGATACGCAGTATTTT.

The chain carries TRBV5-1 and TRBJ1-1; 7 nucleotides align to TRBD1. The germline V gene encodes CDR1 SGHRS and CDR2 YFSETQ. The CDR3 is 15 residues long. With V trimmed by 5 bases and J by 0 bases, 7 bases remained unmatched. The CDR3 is CASSSGQVLNTEAFF. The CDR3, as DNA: TGCGCCAGCAGTTCCGGACAGGTGTTGAACACTGAAGCTTTCTTT.

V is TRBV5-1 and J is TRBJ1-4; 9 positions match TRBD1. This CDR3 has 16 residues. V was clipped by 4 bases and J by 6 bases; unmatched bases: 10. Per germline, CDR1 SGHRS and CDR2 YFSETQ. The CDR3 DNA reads TGCGCCAGCAGCGAAGGGACAGGGTGGGGCGATGAAAAACTGTTTTTT. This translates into CASSEGTGWGDEKLFF.

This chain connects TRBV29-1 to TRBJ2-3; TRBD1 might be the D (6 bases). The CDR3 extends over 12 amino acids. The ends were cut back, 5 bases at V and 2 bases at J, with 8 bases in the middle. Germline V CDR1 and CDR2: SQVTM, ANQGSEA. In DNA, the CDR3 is TGCAGCGTTCGGGACACCACAGATACGCAGTATTTT. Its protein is CSVRDTTDTQYF.